A selection of T cell receptor beta chains follows, all from one sample in a study of blood T cell repertoires in COVID-19. The protocol was immunoSEQ multiplex PCR, while the TCRdb copy is restricted to in-frame clones and leaves out a portion. Of a few hundred thousand clones listed, 70% to 90% were seen once; the top ten hold under 2.5%. The sample consisted of PBMCs or T cells enriched from blood (not recorded which). These receptors all come from a man aged 30 to 39 who had recovered from COVID-19. The CDR3 runs from the conserved cysteine through the conserved F or W. Fields, in order: J gene, V gene, D gene, clone size, CDR3 DNA, CDR3 protein. A D gene is named only where the DNA matches it firmly. Clone size is stated in some rows and not others, as once, few, many or a class when expanded.

TRBJ1-1 TRBV19 . . TGTGCCAGTACCCCAGGGTACAGCACTGAAGCTTTCTTT CASTPGYSTEAFF
TRBJ1-4 TRBV30 TRBD1 . TGTGCCCTGGATTCCGGGACAGGTCATGAAAAACTGTTTTTT CALDSGTGHEKLFF
TRBJ1-5 TRBV5-4 . . TGTGCCAGCAGCGTCCAGGTTGGACAGCCCCAGCATTTT CASSVQVGQPQHF
TRBJ2-3 TRBV2 TRBD2 . TGTGCCAGCAGTGAAGGGACTAGCGGGGAATATACGCAGTATTTT CASSEGTSGEYTQYF
TRBJ1-5 TRBV29-1 TRBD1 few TGCAGCGTGGGACAGGGCCTTAATCAGCCCCAGCATTTT CSVGQGLNQPQHF
TRBJ2-7 TRBV11-2 . . TGTGCCAGCAGCTTAGCGACAGACCCTGTCTACGAGCAGTACTTC CASSLATDPVYEQYF
TRBJ2-3 TRBV9 TRBD2 . TGTGCCAGCAGCGTAGGATTAGCGGGGGCCGGCACAGATACGCAGTATTTT CASSVGLAGAGTDTQYF
TRBJ1-1 TRBV7-6 . . TGTGCCAGCAGCTTTAGACCCAGCTGGGGAATGCAGGGTTCTGCTTTCTTT CASSFRPSWGMQGSAFF
TRBJ2-6 TRBV2 TRBD2 . TGTGCCAGCAGCCTACTAGCGGGGGTTGGGGCCAACGTCCTGACTTTC CASSLLAGVGANVLTF
TRBJ2-7 TRBV11-2 . once TGTGCCAGCAGCTTTATCGGGGAGCAGTACTTC CASSFIGEQYF
TRBJ1-4 TRBV7-2 . . TGTGCCAGCAGTCGGGAGGTCAGAGGGGATGAAAAACTGTTTTTT CASSREVRGDEKLFF
TRBJ2-7 TRBV2 TRBD1 . TGTGCCAGCAAGGGGGTCCTAACAGGGGTCTCCTACGAGCAGTACTTC CASKGVLTGVSYEQYF
TRBJ1-3 TRBV30 . . TGTGCCTGGACCCGCGGAGGGCCTGGAAACACCATATATTTT CAWTRGGPGNTIYF
TRBJ1-1 TRBV18 . . TGTGCCAGCTCACCTCCTCTAGTAGGAGTTACTGAAGCTTTCTTT CASSPPLVGVTEAFF
TRBJ1-6 TRBV14 . . TGTGCCAGCAGCCAACTCAGGGCTGGGTCACCCCTCCACTTT CASSQLRAGSPLHF
TRBJ1-2 TRBV29-1 TRBD1 . TGCAGCGCAGAGACAGGGGAAGGCTATGGCTACACCTTC CSAETGEGYGYTF
TRBJ2-2 TRBV9 TRBD2 . TGTGCCAGCAACGAAGCCGGGACTAGCGGGAGCCTGAACACCGGGGAGCTGTTTTTT CASNEAGTSGSLNTGELFF
TRBJ2-3 TRBV4-2 TRBD2 . TGTGCCAGCAGTAGAGGACTAGCGGCCACAGATACGCAGTATTTT CASSRGLAATDTQYF
TRBJ1-1 TRBV7-3 . . TGTGCCAGCAGCTTCGACGCAGGGACTCCTGAAGCTTTCTTT CASSFDAGTPEAFF
TRBJ1-2 TRBV3-1/TRBV3-2 . once TGTGCCAGCAGCCACGACTTGATCGACAGACCATCTTCCTATGGCTACACCTTC CASSHDLIDRPSSYGYTF
TRBJ2-7 TRBV7-9 . . TGTGCCAGCAGCCCGGACACCTACGAGCAACGGCGGTACTTC CASSPDTYEQRRYF
TRBJ2-2 TRBV30 . . TGTGCCTGGAGTGTTCCCGGCACCGGGGAGCTGTTTTTT CAWSVPGTGELFF
TRBJ1-5 TRBV11-2 . . TGTGCCAGCAGCTTAGGGGAGACCCTGAGCAATCAGCCCCAGCATTTT CASSLGETLSNQPQHF
TRBJ2-3 TRBV5-4 . . TGTGCCAGCAGCCTCAGTGGGAGGGGGGGCACAGATACGCAGTATTTT CASSLSGRGGTDTQYF
TRBJ1-1 TRBV19 . . TGTGCCACGGGTGAGGTGAACACTGAAGCTTTCTTT CATGEVNTEAFF
TRBJ2-1 TRBV7-3 TRBD2 . TGTGCCAGCAGCTTAAGTAGCGGGGGGCGACCTGAGCAGTTCTTC CASSLSSGGRPEQFF
TRBJ1-5 TRBV5-6 . . TGTGCCAGCAGCGTTGACAGTTTGAGCAATCAGCCCCAGCATTTT CASSVDSLSNQPQHF
TRBJ1-3 TRBV6-5 TRBD1 once TGTGCCAGCAACCCAGGGGGCAATGGAAACACCATATATTTT CASNPGGNGNTIYF
TRBJ2-6 TRBV3-1/TRBV3-2 TRBD1 . TGTGCCAGCAGGCTCCGGGACAGGGGCTCTGGGGCCAACGTCCTGACTTTC CASRLRDRGSGANVLTF
TRBJ1-1 TRBV7-8 TRBD1 . TGTGCCAGCGGAATCGTTTTTACAGGGGAAAGTGGCACTGAAGCTTTCTTT CASGIVFTGESGTEAFF
TRBJ2-1 TRBV19 . . TGTGCCAGTAGTATAGGGAGGTGGAATGAGCAGTTCTTC CASSIGRWNEQFF
TRBJ1-4 TRBV30 . . TGTGCCTGGAGTGTATCGATGACGGCGGTGGAAAAACTGTTTTTT CAWSVSMTAVEKLFF
TRBJ1-2 TRBV18 . once TGTGCCAGCTCACCACCGGCGGTTATCTATGGCTACACCTTC CASSPPAVIYGYTF
TRBJ2-3 TRBV9 . . TGTGCCAGCAGCGTAGGGAGAGGATTAACAGATACGCAGTATTTT CASSVGRGLTDTQYF
TRBJ1-2 TRBV19 . few TGTGCCAGTAGTATTAATGCGCCTTATGGCTACACCTTC CASSINAPYGYTF
TRBJ2-7 TRBV14 . . TGTGCCAGCAGCCCGGCTCACCGGGACTGGACGGGGACCTACGAGCAGTACTTC CASSPAHRDWTGTYEQYF
TRBJ1-2 TRBV7-8 . once TGTGCCAGCAGCTTATTAGACAGCGATGGCTACACCTTC CASSLLDSDGYTF
TRBJ1-6 TRBV6-1 . . TGTGCCAGCAGTGAAGAGGCCGGACAGTGGACCCTCCACTTT CASSEEAGQWTLHF
TRBJ1-6 TRBV2 TRBD1 . TGTGCCAGCAGTGACGGGACAGGGCGGTATTCACCCCTCCACTTT CASSDGTGRYSPLHF
TRBJ2-3 TRBV12-5 TRBD2 few TGTGCTAGTGGACCCACCGGGACTAGTGTTCCAGATACGCAGTATTTT CASGPTGTSVPDTQYF
TRBJ1-5 TRBV7-2 . once TGTGCCAGCAGCTTAGCGGGGCTCGCCAATCAGCCCCAGCATTTT CASSLAGLANQPQHF
TRBJ1-1 TRBV27 TRBD1 . TGTGCCAGCAGTTTATCACCAGGGGGAAGCACTGAAGCTTTCTTT CASSLSPGGSTEAFF
TRBJ1-1 TRBV19 . . TGTGCCAGTAGTATAGATACAGGGAACACTGAAGCTTTCTTT CASSIDTGNTEAFF
TRBJ2-7 TRBV10-1 TRBD1 . TGCGCCAGCAGTGAGTCGCTCCGGGACAGCAATTTCTACGAGCAGTACTTC CASSESLRDSNFYEQYF
TRBJ1-6 TRBV11-2 . . TGTGCCAGCAGCTTAGATTCACAGGTCTATAATTCACCCCTCCACTTT CASSLDSQVYNSPLHF
TRBJ1-2 TRBV6-5 . . TGTGCCAGCAGCCAAGACCAGAGGGATGGGTATGGCTACACCTTC CASSQDQRDGYGYTF
TRBJ2-7 TRBV5-1 TRBD2 . TGCGCCAGCAGGCTCCTAGCGGGCTCAAGTGAGCAGTACTTC CASRLLAGSSEQYF
TRBJ1-2 TRBV3-1/TRBV3-2 TRBD1 . TGTGCCAGCAGCCCCGGGACAGGACACTATGGCTACACCTTC CASSPGTGHYGYTF
TRBJ2-7 TRBV2 . . TGTGCCAGCAGTGAAGGACGGTGGGCGGGGGAGCAGTACTTC CASSEGRWAGEQYF
TRBJ2-7 TRBV4-2 TRBD2 . TGTGCCAGCAGCCTGGGACTAGCGGGGGGCTACGAGCAGTACTTC CASSLGLAGGYEQYF
TRBJ2-3 TRBV4-2 . . TGTGCCAGCAGCTCAGGTCCCGGGAGTGGGGATACGCAGTATTTT CASSSGPGSGDTQYF
TRBJ2-7 TRBV3-1/TRBV3-2 . . TGTGCCAGCAGCCAAGCGCGCTACGAGCAGTACTTC CASSQARYEQYF
TRBJ1-6 TRBV7-8 . . TGTGCCAGCAGCTTAGGGCTGTTGAATAATTCACCCCTCCACTTT CASSLGLLNNSPLHF